The 18 T cell receptor beta chains given below trace back to one sample, sequenced in a study of tissue T cells after allogeneic stem cell transplantation (dated by TCRdb to between 2021 and 2024). Receptor libraries were prepared by the immunoSEQ multiplex PCR assay. TCRdb re-hosts the immuneACCESS table, in-frame sequences only. Its copies lack some clones; in the studies checked, an unresolved V gene accounts for under half of them, and the cause for the rest is not known. The sample includes over 40,000 clones, with around 66% observed a single time. Together, the top ten hold roughly 0.55% of the sample. Sequenced sample: sorted cells pooled from one or two spleens. The source is a pool of C57BL/6 mice in good health.

A word on this clone: The gene names given are mouse names. The DNA ends 1 residue before the CDR3 does, and the rest of the CDR3 is filled in from the germline J gene. J is TRBJ2-4 and V is TRBV20; D perhaps matches TRBD1 (6 bases). The CDR3 is made up of 13 amino acids. Germline V gene data show CDR1 as GFQATS and CDR2 as STVNSAI. Trimming left V 5 bases short and J 5 bases short, with 14 bases between. Incomplete CDR3 DNA: TGTGGTGCTCTCCTGGGCAGGGGAAACACCTTGTAC. It codes for CGALLGRGNTLY. In full, the CDR3 is CGALLGRGNTLYF.

Details on this clone: Genes and germline are mouse. The sequenced fragment ends 1 residue before the CDR3 boundary, so the rest is inferred from the germline J gene. The chain combines TRBV13-1 with TRBJ1-6, with unresolved D. TRBJ1-6 is an ORF for which the function is uncertain. Trimming left V 0 bases short and J 3 bases short, with 7 bases between. Germline lookup yields CDR1 NSHNY and CDR2 SYGAGN. The CDR3 is 15 amino acids. CDR3 in amino acids: CASSDDNHYNSPLYF. The CDR3 DNA, read in part, is TGTGCCAGCAGTGATGACAATCACTATAATTCGCCCCTCTAC.

A word on this clone: Any gene name here is a mouse gene name. The CDR3 end lies 1 residue beyond the end of the read and is filled in from the germline J gene. The chain combines TRBV2 with TRBJ2-1, with D maybe TRBD2 (6 bases). This CDR3 contains 14 residues. Trimming cost V 0 bases and J 7 bases, with 10 bases left between them. Per germline, CDR1 LGHNA and CDR2 YSYQKL. The CDR3 loop reads CASSQEGGWAEQFF. The sequenced CDR3 bases are TGTGCCAGCAGCCAAGAGGGGGGATGGGCTGAGCAGTTC.

Comments on this clone: Gene names and germline refer to mouse. The CDR3 loop is CASSQGQGSGNTLYF. CDR3 DNA, as far as it was read: TGTGCCAGCAGCCAGGGACAGGGTTCTGGAAATACGCTCTAT. This sequence joins TRBV3 and TRBJ1-3; 9 bases align to TRBD1. From the germline J gene comes the end of the CDR3, since the read stops 1 residue before it. CDR1 is SNHLY, CDR2 FYNGKV, per germline (reference sequence). The CDR3 is made up of 15 amino acids. Trimming at V came to 5 bases and at J to 0 bases, leaving 2 bases not matched to a gene.

Comments on this clone: Genes and germline are mouse. The read ends 1 residue shy of where the CDR3 ends; the end is completed using the germline J gene. The gene calls are TRBV13-2 and TRBJ2-5, with D possibly TRBD1 on 6 matching bases. The CDR3 spans 13 residues. The germline V gene has CDR1 NNHNN and CDR2 SYGAGS (reference sequence). V was clipped by 2 bases and J by 4 bases, with 8 bases between them. Incomplete CDR3 DNA: TGTGCCAGCGGTGACCGGGACAAAGACACCCAGTAC. It codes for CASGDRDKDTQY. The entire CDR3 sequence reads CASGDRDKDTQYF.

Concerning this clone itself: Gene names and germline match the mouse. Coverage ceases 1 residue before the CDR3 finishes, and the germline J gene fills in the end. The V gene is TRBV22, the J gene TRBJ2-1; TRBD2 was called by the table and not checked on the DNA. TRBV22 is annotated as a pseudogene. This CDR3 has 13 amino acids. CDR3 bases read: TGTGCCAGCAGTCTGGGGGGTTATGCTGAGCAGTTC. It specifies CASSLGGYAEQF. The whole CDR3 protein is CASSLGGYAEQFF.

On this clone: Gene names are mouse gene names. From the germline J gene comes the end of the CDR3, since the read stops 1 residue before it. Different DNA sequences within this sample yield the same CDR3. The gene calls are TRBV3 and TRBJ2-7, with 9 positions matching TRBD2. The CDR3 loop spans 13 amino acids. Germline CDR1 and CDR2: SNHLY and FYNGKV (reference sequence). V lost 3 bases to trimming and J lost 3 bases; unmatched junction nucleotides: 0. CDR3 amino acids: CASSLDWGYEQYF. The CDR3 bases that were read are TGTGCCAGCAGCTTGGACTGGGGCTATGAACAGTAC.

A remark on this clone: Genes here carry mouse names. Read sequence stops 1 residue before the CDR3 end, and the germline J gene provides the missing end. V and J are TRBV2 and TRBJ2-1, with TRBD1 as a possible D gene (6 bases). Trimming removed 0 bases from V and 3 bases from J, with 6 bases in between. The CDR3 is made up of 14 amino acids. The germline V gene encodes CDR1 LGHNA and CDR2 YSYQKL. The CDR3 loop reads CASSQDRGYAEQFF. The part of the CDR3 DNA that was read is TGTGCCAGCAGCCAAGACAGGGGCTATGCTGAGCAGTTC.

Details on this clone: The genes are named according to mouse. CDR3 DNA, as far as it was read: TGTGCCAGCAGCCAAGATGGGACAGGGGAAGACACCCAGTAC. It codes for CASSQDGTGEDTQY. Given in full, the CDR3 is CASSQDGTGEDTQYF. This chain links TRBV2 with TRBJ2-5, with 10 bases identical to TRBD1. The read ends 1 residue early relative to the CDR3; the germline J gene fills the gap. Germline assignment: CDR1 LGHNA and CDR2 YSYQKL. Trimming removed 0 bases from V and 4 bases from J; junction bases left unmatched: 1. The CDR3 has 15 amino acids.

With respect to this clone: The gene names given are mouse names. With the read ending 1 residue before the CDR3 end, the germline J gene is used to fill in that end. This chain uses TRBV16 with TRBJ2-4, with 8 bases fitting TRBD2. CDR1 SGHSA and CDR2 FRNQAP come from the germline V gene. The CDR3 is made up of 17 amino acids. V shed 4 bases and J 0 bases; nucleotides not matched to a gene: 9. CDR3 in amino acids: CASSSPRLGTSQNTLYF. CDR3 bases read: TGTGCAAGCAGCTCACCCCGACTGGGGACTAGTCAAAACACCTTGTAC. Full variable domain (missing parts from reference TRBV16 and TRBJ2-4): NAGVIQTPRHKVTGKGQEATLWCEPISGHSAVFWYRQTIVQGLEFLTYFRNQAPIDDSGMPKERFSAQMPNQSHSTLKIQSTQPQDSAVYLCASSSPRLGTSQNTLYFGAGTRLSVL.

Comment on this clone: Gene names and germline refer to mouse. The read finishes 1 residue shy of the CDR3 end, and the germline J gene is used to complete it. J is TRBJ2-5 and V is TRBV15; TRBD1 aligns across 10 bases. Trimming took 5 bases from V and 4 from J; bases not matched to a gene: 6. The CDR3 length is 15 residues. Per germline, CDR1 SGHND and CDR2 FRSKSL. CDR3 protein: CASSPGQGKKDTQYF. The CDR3 DNA, read in part, is TGTGCCAGCAGTCCGGGACAGGGGAAAAAAGACACCCAGTAC.

Concerning this clone itself: Germline and genes: mouse. The read ends 1 residue early relative to the CDR3; the germline J gene fills the gap. The chain couples TRBV3 to TRBJ1-1; D gene unclear. Germline CDR1 is SNHLY and CDR2 is FYNGKV (reference sequence). Trimming removed 5 bases at V and 3 bases at J, with 10 bases between. There are 13 residues in the CDR3. CDR3 sequence reads: CASSAFRDTEVFF. CDR3 bases read: TGTGCCAGCAGCGCTTTCCGGGACACAGAAGTCTTC.

This clone was observed a handful of times. Gene and germline names: mouse. The read halts 1 residue ahead of the CDR3 end, with the missing end drawn from the germline J gene. V gene TRBV13-2 combines with J gene TRBJ2-7; D gene unclear. Germline CDR1 and CDR2: NNHNN and SYGAGS (reference sequence). There are 14 residues in the CDR3. V dropped 0 bases and J dropped 4 bases, with 11 bases sitting between them. The CDR3 spells CASGDGPGGYEQYF. Partial CDR3 DNA: TGTGCCAGCGGTGATGGGCCAGGAGGGTATGAACAGTAC.

Worth noting for this clone: The gene names here belong to mouse. The read ends 1 residue early relative to the CDR3; the germline J gene fills the gap. V usage is TRBV15 and J usage is TRBJ2-7; D is uncertain. This CDR3 has 13 residues. CDR1 and CDR2 (germline): SGHND, FRSKSL. Trimming pared 1 base from V and 3 bases from J, leaving 7 bases between. CDR3: CASSLGGDYEQYF. CDR3 DNA (partial): TGTGCCAGCAGTTTAGGAGGAGACTATGAACAGTAC.

In the case of this clone: It is unclear where the CDR3 begins or ends on the DNA, so no DNA is shown, and the CDR3 is as TCRdb lists it. All gene names here are mouse names. The J gene is TRBJ2-1, the V gene TRBV23; the table assigns TRBD2, which was not confirmed against the DNA. A total of 14 residues make up the CDR3, ends included. Germline-derived CDR1 and CDR2 are KGHTA and FQNQQP. The CDR3 sequence is CSSRDWGAGAEQFF.

As for this clone: Mouse names are used for the genes. The missing CDR3 end, 1 residue past where the read stops, is filled in from the germline J gene. The chain links TRBV19 to TRBJ2-4, with unresolved D. Germline V CDR1 and CDR2: FNHDT, SITEND (reference sequence). CDR3 length equals 12 residues. V was shortened by 4 bases and J by 6 bases, with 9 bases between the two germline ends. The part of the CDR3 DNA that was read is TGTGCCAGCAGTTGGACGGGGAACACCTTGTAC. Its translation: CASSWTGNTLY. The whole CDR3 region reads CASSWTGNTLYF. The variable domain in full, completed from reference TRBV19 and TRBJ2-4, reads GGIITQTPKFLIGQEGQKLTLKCQQNFNHDTMYWYRQDSGKGLRLIYYSITENDLQKGDLSEGYDASREKKSSFSLTVTSAQKNEMAVFLCASSWTGNTLYFGAGTRLSVL.

This clone was picked up a small number of times. The gene symbols are mouse symbols. The read halts 1 residue ahead of the CDR3 end, with the missing end drawn from the germline J gene. The same CDR3 can be traced to other DNA sequences in this sample. The chain has TRBV31 and TRBJ1-3, with 7 bases aligning to TRBD1. Germline CDR1 GKSSPN, CDR2 SITVG. After removal of 1 base from V and 0 bases from J, the junction contained 3 bases not matched to a gene. This CDR3 contains 15 residues. The covered CDR3 bases are TGTGCCTGGAGTCCGGGACAGAATTCTGGAAATACGCTCTAT. This encodes CAWSPGQNSGNTLY. From start to end, the CDR3 is CAWSPGQNSGNTLYF.

With regard to this clone: The gene symbols are mouse symbols. The read ends 1 residue shy of where the CDR3 ends; the end is completed using the germline J gene. The V and J genes are TRBV31 and TRBJ1-1; the D is unclear. V was shortened by 0 bases and J by 7 bases, with 9 bases between the two germline ends. The CDR3 has 12 residues. From germline, CDR1 is GKSSPN and CDR2 SITVG. Partial CDR3 DNA: TGTGCCTGGAGTCTAGAGATCCAAGAAGTCTTC. It is translated as CAWSLEIQEVF. The full CDR3 reads CAWSLEIQEVFF.